These 7 T cell receptor beta chains were sequenced from one sample in a study of technical replicates of blood from several donors. Here immunoSEQ multiplex PCR was the method, and the copy in TCRdb shows in-frame clones only, minus some. This sample has just over 70,000 clones; roughly 94% occur once, and the top ten carry 0.3% to 0.45%. The sample consisted of T cells isolated from PBMCs. Every receptor here comes from a human donor in good health.

The rearrangement links TRBV9 to TRBJ1-2, with 9 bases fitting TRBD1. After removal of 0 bases from V and 8 bases from J, the junction contained 17 bases not matched to a gene. CDR1 SGDLS and CDR2 YYNGEE come from the germline V gene. The CDR3 length is 18 residues. CDR3 coding DNA: TGTGCCAGCAGCGTAGAACCCTACAACAGGGGGCATACGTGGGGCTACACCTTC. This gives the protein CASSVEPYNRGHTWGYTF.

The rearrangement joins TRBV27 to TRBJ1-1, with TRBD1 matching over 8 bases. The CDR3 length is 16 residues. Germline V gene data show CDR1 as MNHEY and CDR2 as SMNVEV (reference sequence). The junction had 7 bases not matched to a gene; V was cut back by 4 bases and J by 0 bases. This CDR3 reads CASSSWTGTMNTEAFF. For the CDR3, the DNA is TGTGCCAGCAGTTCCTGGACAGGGACTATGAACACTGAAGCTTTCTTT.

J is TRBJ1-1 and V is TRBV15, with 7 bases fitting TRBD1. CDR1 is LNHNV, CDR2 YYDKDF, per germline (reference sequence). With V trimmed by 3 bases and J by 1 base, 5 bases remained unmatched. This CDR3 region has 15 residues. CDR3 region: CATSRYDRENTEAFF. The DNA for the CDR3 is TGTGCCACCAGCAGGTATGACAGGGAGAACACTGAAGCTTTCTTT.

This chain links TRBV4-3 with TRBJ2-7; a weak D match, TRBD2 (5 bases). V lost 1 base, J lost 7 bases, and 20 bases lay in between. The germline gives CDR1 LGHNA, CDR2 YSLEER. The CDR3 consists of 16 residues. The CDR3 DNA follows: TGCGCCAGCAGCCAAGTAGTTGGGAGAGTACTGGGGGAGCAGTACTTC. Translating it yields CASSQVVGRVLGEQYF.

The rearrangement links TRBV5-1 to TRBJ2-5; D might be TRBD2 (5 bases). This CDR3 comprises 14 residues. Trimming removed 0 bases from V and 4 bases from J, with 10 bases in between. CDR1 is SGHRS, CDR2 YFSETQ, per germline. The CDR3 DNA reads TGCGCCAGCAGCTTGGCCGGAGAGGGAGAGACCCAGTACTTC. As protein: CASSLAGEGETQYF. Drawing the rest from reference TRBV5-1 and TRBJ2-5, the complete variable domain is KAGVTQTPRYLIKTRGQQVTLSCSPISGHRSVSWYQQTPGQGLQFLFEYFSETQRNKGNFPGRFSGRQFSNSRSEMNVSTLELGDSALYLCASSLAGEGETQYFGPGTRLLVL.

V is TRBV28 and J is TRBJ2-5; 11 nucleotides agree with TRBD1. The CDR3 has 14 residues. CDR1 and CDR2 (germline): MDHEN, SYDVKM. The V segment lost 6 bases and the J segment 5 bases; nucleotides outside the gene matches: 5. CDR3 coding DNA: TGTGCCAGCAGATGGGACAGGGGGAGGGAGACCCAGTACTTC. Its protein product is CASRWDRGRETQYF.

This chain joins TRBV29-1 and TRBJ2-2, with D hard to call. The V gene lost 5 bases and the J gene lost 5 bases, with 6 bases spanning the gap. The CDR3 is 11 amino acids. Germline CDR1 is SQVTM and CDR2 is ANQGSEA. The CDR3 spells CSVWATGELFF. The CDR3 DNA sequence: TGCAGCGTTTGGGCTACCGGGGAGCTGTTTTTT.